A selection of T cell receptor beta chains follows, all from one sample in a study of T cell responses to AZD1222 COVID-19 vaccine. TCRdb's table, derived via immunoSEQ multiplex PCR, lists solely in-frame clones and lacks some. Among roughly 55,000 clones, around 90% were seen once, and the ten largest hold around 4%. The sample was peripheral blood, taken on day 0 of AZD1222 vaccination. The origin of the receptors is an adult in good health. Each CDR3 is given with its conserved first and last residue. D genes are given only for firm matches. Size is omitted from some rows. Given values are once, few, many or a class for expanded clones.

>TRBV6-1|TRBD1|TRBJ1-2|NA
TGTGCCAGCAGTGATGGTCGCGGCGGCCGACAGGGGGTCGATGGCTACACCTTC
CASSDGRGGRQGVDGYTF
>TRBV9|NA|TRBJ2-2|NA
TGTGCCAGCAGCGTAGACCGGGCGAACACCGGGGAGCTGTTTTTT
CASSVDRANTGELFF
>TRBV5-1|NA|TRBJ2-1|once
TGCGCCAGCAGCTTCGGCCAAAACAACTACAATGAGCAGTTCTTC
CASSFGQNNYNEQFF
>TRBV29-1|TRBD1|TRBJ2-3|NA
TGCAGCGTTGAAAAAAAGGGACAGGAAGGGGGTACGCAGTATTTT
CSVEKKGQEGGTQYF
>TRBV9|NA|TRBJ2-3|NA
TGTGCCAGCAGCGCCCTGCTGGGCACAGATACGCAGTATTTT
CASSALLGTDTQYF
>TRBV3-1/TRBV3-2|NA|TRBJ1-3|NA
TGTGCCAGCAGCCAAGATTGGGGCGGGACGTCTGGAAACACCATATATTTT
CASSQDWGGTSGNTIYF
>TRBV18|NA|TRBJ1-2|few
TGTGCCAGCTCCCCGGACCAGAACTATGGCTACACCTTC
CASSPDQNYGYTF
>TRBV9|NA|TRBJ1-2|NA
TGTGCCAGCAGCGTAGGGAGCTCGCGCTACACCTTC
CASSVGSSRYTF
>TRBV6-5|NA|TRBJ1-1|once
TGTGCCAGCAGGGGACACACTGGGAACACTGAAGCTTTCTTT
CASRGHTGNTEAFF
>TRBV5-1|NA|TRBJ1-5|NA
TGCGCCAGCAGCTTATACGCGGTGGGACTTGGAAGCAATCAGCCCCAGCATTTT
CASSLYAVGLGSNQPQHF
>TRBV5-4|TRBD1|TRBJ2-7|NA
TGTGCCAGCAGCTTCTCTGCTCCTCAAACAGGGGGCCTATCCTACGAGCAGTACTTC
CASSFSAPQTGGLSYEQYF
>TRBV7-9|NA|TRBJ2-7|NA
TGTGCCAGCAGCTTCCGGACAGAATCCTACGAGCAGTACTTC
CASSFRTESYEQYF
>TRBV6-5|TRBD2|TRBJ2-2|NA
TGTGCCAGCACCCTCGGGGGGGGGAAGCTGTTTTTT
CASTLGGGKLFF
>TRBV5-6|NA|TRBJ2-7|NA
TGTGCCAGCAGCCAAGGTCCCGAGCAGTACTTC
CASSQGPEQYF
>TRBV18|NA|TRBJ1-5|NA
TGTGCCAGCTCACCACCGACTCGGGATCAGCCCCAGCATTTT
CASSPPTRDQPQHF
>TRBV24-1|TRBD1|TRBJ1-2|few
TGTGCCACCAGTGACAGGACAGGGCGGTTCTATGGCTACACCTTC
CATSDRTGRFYGYTF
>TRBV5-1|TRBD2|TRBJ2-7|NA
TGCGCCAGCAGCTTCTACACCGGGACTAGCGTATACGAGCAGTACTTC
CASSFYTGTSVYEQYF
>TRBV29-1|TRBD1|TRBJ2-7|NA
TGCAGCGTTGAAGGACAGGGGTACGAGCAGTACTTC
CSVEGQGYEQYF
>TRBV29-1|NA|TRBJ1-3|NA
TGCAGCGTTGGGCAGGGCAACACCATATATTTT
CSVGQGNTIYF
>TRBV6-5|TRBD2|TRBJ2-7|NA
TGTGCCAGCAGTTACCGAGCGGGGGCCTACGAGCAGTACTTC
CASSYRAGAYEQYF
>TRBV2|TRBD1|TRBJ2-5|NA
TGTGCCGTCTCCGGGACAGGGGGCGCGAACTCTGAGACCCAGTACTTC
CAVSGTGGANSETQYF
>TRBV2|TRBD1|TRBJ1-5|NA
TGTGCCAGCACCGGGACAGGGGGCGGCAATCAGCCCCAGCATTTT
CASTGTGGGNQPQHF